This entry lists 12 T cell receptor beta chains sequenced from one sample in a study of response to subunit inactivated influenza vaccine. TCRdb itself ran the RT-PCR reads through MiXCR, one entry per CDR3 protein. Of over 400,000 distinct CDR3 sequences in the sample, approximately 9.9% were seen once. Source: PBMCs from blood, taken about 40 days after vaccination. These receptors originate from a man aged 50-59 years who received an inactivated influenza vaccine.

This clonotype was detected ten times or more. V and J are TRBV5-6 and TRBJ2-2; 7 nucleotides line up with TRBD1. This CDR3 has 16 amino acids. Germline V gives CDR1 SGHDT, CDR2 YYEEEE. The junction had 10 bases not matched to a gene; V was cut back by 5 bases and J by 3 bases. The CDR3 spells CASSEIDRADTGELFF. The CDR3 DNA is TGTGCCAGCAGTGAGATTGACAGGGCGGACACCGGGGAGCTGTTTTTT.

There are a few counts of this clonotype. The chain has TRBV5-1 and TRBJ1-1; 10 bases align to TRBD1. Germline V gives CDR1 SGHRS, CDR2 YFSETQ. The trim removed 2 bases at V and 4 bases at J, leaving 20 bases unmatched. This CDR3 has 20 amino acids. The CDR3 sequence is CASSFSVYRDRGVVGTEAFF. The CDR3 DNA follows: TGCGCCAGCAGCTTCTCAGTATACCGGGACAGGGGTGTCGTGGGCACTGAAGCTTTCTTT.

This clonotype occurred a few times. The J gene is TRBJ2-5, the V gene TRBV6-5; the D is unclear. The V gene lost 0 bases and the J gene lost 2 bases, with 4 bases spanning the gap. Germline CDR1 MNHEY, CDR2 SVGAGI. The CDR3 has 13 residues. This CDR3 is CASSYSPQETQYF. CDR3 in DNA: TGTGCCAGCAGTTACTCCCCTCAAGAGACCCAGTACTTC.

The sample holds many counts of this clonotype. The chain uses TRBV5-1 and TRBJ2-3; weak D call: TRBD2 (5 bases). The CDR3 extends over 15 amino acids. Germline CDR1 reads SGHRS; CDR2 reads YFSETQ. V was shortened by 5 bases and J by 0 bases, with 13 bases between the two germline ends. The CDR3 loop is CASRPQAASTDTQYF. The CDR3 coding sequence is TGCGCCAGCAGACCCCAAGCGGCTAGCACAGATACGCAGTATTTT.

This chain's CDR3 is CASSLTRVFPAKTQYF. The CDR3 coding sequence is TGTGCCAGCAGCTTAACCCGCGTCTTCCCGGCGAAGACCCAGTACTTC. The gene calls are TRBV7-8 and TRBJ2-5; D remains ambiguous. The V end lost 2 bases, the J end lost 6 bases, and 19 bases lay between the germline ends. There are 16 residues in the CDR3. Germline-derived CDR1 and CDR2 are SGHVS and FQNEAQ.

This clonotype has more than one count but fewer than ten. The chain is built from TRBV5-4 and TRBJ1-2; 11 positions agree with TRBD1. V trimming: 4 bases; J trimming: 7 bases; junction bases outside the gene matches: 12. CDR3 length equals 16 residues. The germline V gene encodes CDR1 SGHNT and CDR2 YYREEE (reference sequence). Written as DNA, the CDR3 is TGTGCCAGCAGCCCGGGACAGGGGGTAATGTCGGGTGGCTACACCTTC. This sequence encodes CASSPGQGVMSGGYTF.

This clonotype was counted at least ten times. The CDR3 bases are TGCGCCAGCAGCCAAGATTGGGGCGCCTCCAATCAGCCCCAGCATTTT. Translating gives CASSQDWGASNQPQHF. This chain connects TRBV4-3 to TRBJ1-5; the D gene is possibly TRBD1 (5 bases). Trimming left V 0 bases short and J 3 bases short, with 12 bases between. This CDR3 region has 16 residues. The germline CDR1 and CDR2 sequences are LGHNA and YSLEER.

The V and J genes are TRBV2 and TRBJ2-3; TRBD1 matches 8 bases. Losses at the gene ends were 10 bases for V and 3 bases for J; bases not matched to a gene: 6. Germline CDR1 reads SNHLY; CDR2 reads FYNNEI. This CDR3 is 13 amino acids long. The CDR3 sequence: CATRQGLTDTQYF. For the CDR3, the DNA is TGTGCCACCCGACAGGGGTTGACAGATACGCAGTATTTT. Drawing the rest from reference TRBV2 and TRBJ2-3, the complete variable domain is EPEVTQTPSHQVTQMGQEVILRCVPISNHLYFYWYRQILGQKVEFLVSFYNNEISEKSEIFDDQFSVERPDGSNFTLKIRSTKLEDSAMYFCATRQGLTDTQYFGPGTRLTVL.

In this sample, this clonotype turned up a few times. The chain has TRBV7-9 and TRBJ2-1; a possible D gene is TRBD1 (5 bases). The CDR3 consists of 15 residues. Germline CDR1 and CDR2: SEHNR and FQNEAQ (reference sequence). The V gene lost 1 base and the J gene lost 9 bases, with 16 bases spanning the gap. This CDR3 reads CASSLGQAGQGEQFF. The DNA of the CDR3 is TGTGCCAGCAGCTTAGGCCAGGCCGGCCAGGGTGAGCAGTTCTTC.

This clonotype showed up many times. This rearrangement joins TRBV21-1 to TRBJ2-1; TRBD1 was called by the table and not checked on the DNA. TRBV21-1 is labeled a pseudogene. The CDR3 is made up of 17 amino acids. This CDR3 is CASSKVPLGSVCNEQFF. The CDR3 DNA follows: TGTGCCAGCAGCAAAGTCCCCTTGGGTAGCGTCTGCAATGAGCAGTTCTTC.

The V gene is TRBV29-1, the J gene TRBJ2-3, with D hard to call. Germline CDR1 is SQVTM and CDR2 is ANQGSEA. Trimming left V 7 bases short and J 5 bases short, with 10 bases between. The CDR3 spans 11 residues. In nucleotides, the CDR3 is TGCAGCGAAAAGGTCCTAGATACGCAGTATTTT. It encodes CSEKVLDTQYF.

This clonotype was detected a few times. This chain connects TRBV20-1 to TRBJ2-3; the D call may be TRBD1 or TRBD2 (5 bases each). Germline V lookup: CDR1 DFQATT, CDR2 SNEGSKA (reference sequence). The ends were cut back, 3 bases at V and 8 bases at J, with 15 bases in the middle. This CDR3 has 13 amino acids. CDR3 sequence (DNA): TGCAGTGCTAGCGCCCCTTCTGGGGGTACGCAGTATTTT. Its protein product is CSASAPSGGTQYF.